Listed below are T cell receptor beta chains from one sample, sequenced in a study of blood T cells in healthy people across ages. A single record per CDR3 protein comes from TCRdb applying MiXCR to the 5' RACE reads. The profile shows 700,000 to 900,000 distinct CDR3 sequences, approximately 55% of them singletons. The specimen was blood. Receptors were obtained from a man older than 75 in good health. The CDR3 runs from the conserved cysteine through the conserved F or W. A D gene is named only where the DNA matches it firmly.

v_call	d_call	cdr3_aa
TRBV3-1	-	CASSQGAAAHGDTQYF
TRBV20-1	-	CSARQGETQYF
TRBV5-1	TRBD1	CASSAQTGLHGYTF
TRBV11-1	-	CASSLSRGLKPNEQYF
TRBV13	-	CACSLEQGYEQYF
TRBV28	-	CASSLLTGGNEQFF
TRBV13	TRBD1	CASSPNRGGNYGYTF
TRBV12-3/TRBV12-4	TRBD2	CASKASGFSYEQYF
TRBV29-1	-	CSVVEWGGGSSYEQYF
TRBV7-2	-	CASSLRGALNNEQFF
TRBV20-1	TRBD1	CSARDTGQGSEGSYGYTF
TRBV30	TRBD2	CAWSGTRRETQQYF
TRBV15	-	CATSRAASIQETQYF
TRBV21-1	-	CASPQPGGGSDAQYF
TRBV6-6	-	CASSYEDSQETQYF
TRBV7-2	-	CASSLESGAQETQYF
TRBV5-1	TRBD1	CASRSGQGRTFF
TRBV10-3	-	CAISTTGAGSYEQYF
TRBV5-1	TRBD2	CASSSGGRGDTQYF
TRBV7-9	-	CASSQSESYGYTF
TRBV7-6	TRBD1	CASRSLYRGQTQYF
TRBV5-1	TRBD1	CASSLGDRTYNEQFF
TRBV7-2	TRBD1	CASSFPGGRSEQFF
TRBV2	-	CASSEHRVDQPQHF
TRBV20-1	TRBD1	CSASRDRDSGYTF
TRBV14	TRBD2	CASSQVPSGSSYNEQYF
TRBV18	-	CASSLDRTYEQYF
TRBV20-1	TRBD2	CSAPGLEGNEQFF
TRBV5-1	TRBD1	CASSSGQGASYGYTF
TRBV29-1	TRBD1	CSVSRDSLEQYF
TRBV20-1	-	CSARALIDTQYF
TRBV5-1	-	CASSLPASQAFF
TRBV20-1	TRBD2	CSARDIPPGGNYNEQYF
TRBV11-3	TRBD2	CASNSAGGSYNEQFF
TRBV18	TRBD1	CASSPPSRGNDDGYTF
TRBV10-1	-	CASSVGAQETQYF
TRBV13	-	CASTQGATNEKLFF
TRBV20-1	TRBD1	CSARDLQGDTDTQYF
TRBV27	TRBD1	CASSPGGPYNSPLHF
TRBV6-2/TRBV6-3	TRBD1	CASRYSGQGATNGYTF
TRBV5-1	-	CASSLEAAREQFF
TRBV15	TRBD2	CATSLLAGSWNEQFF
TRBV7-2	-	CASSSAFGRCEQYF
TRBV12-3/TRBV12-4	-	CASSSPKTVRETQYF
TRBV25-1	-	CASSESGLAGYGYTF
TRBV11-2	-	CASSPVGRGDIQYF
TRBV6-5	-	CASSYSGTGANVLTF
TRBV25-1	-	CASSLGRGTYDYTF
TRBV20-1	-	CSATRRDFYNEQFF
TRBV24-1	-	CATSDTGTGGEQYF
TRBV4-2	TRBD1	CASSQENRGIYEQYF
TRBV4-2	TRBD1	CASSQDPDRANTGELFF
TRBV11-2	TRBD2	CASSLGPAGNGETQYF